The clone carrying this TCR beta chain occurred a few times. What it binds is unknown. CDR1 is MNHNY and CDR2 is SVGAGI in the germline V gene (reference sequence). The CDR3 is made up of 14 amino acids. The J segment lost 4 bases and the V segment lost 6 bases, leaving 7 bases of the junction unmatched. This specimen belongs to a study of post-analysis software for immune sequencing data. Study findings and constraints: Among about 5 TRBV segments more frequent in patients than controls were TRBV5-6, TRBV5-1 and TRBV20-1.

Carried by the TCR beta cDNA libraries were unique molecular identifiers. TCRdb analysed the PCR reads with MiXCR anew, one entry per CDR3 protein. Here the sample spans about 540,000 distinct CDR3 sequences, around 36% being singletons. Sequenced material: blood. V is TRBV6-6 and J is TRBJ2-5; TRBD2 aligns across 8 bases. This TCR came from a girl aged 2-17 years with multiple sclerosis. In DNA form, the CDR3 reads TGTGCCAGCAGCCCAAACGGGGGGGCAGAGACCCAGTACTTC. This sequence encodes CASSPNGGAETQYF.